This passage covers 5 T cell receptor beta chains from one sample sequenced in a study of molecular identifiers for immune sequencing clone quantification. TCRdb reprocessed the PCR reads via MiXCR and lists one record per CDR3 protein. The sample has under 350,000 distinct CDR3 sequences; about a quarter are singletons. The sequenced material came from naive CD8+ T cells from blood, with Jurkat cell RNA spiked in. Regarding subset: FACS-sorted CD8+CD4-CCR7+CD45RA+ naive T cells. The receptor source for this set is a human donor in good health. Some libraries in this study had Jurkat cell RNA spiked in.

The V gene is TRBV3-1, the J gene TRBJ2-1; tentative D call: TRBD1 (5 bases). The CDR3 is made up of 16 amino acids. Trimming shortened V by 0 bases and J by 1 base, and 10 bases separated the two germline ends. Germline V gives CDR1 LGHDT, CDR2 YNNKEL (reference sequence). The CDR3, as DNA: TGTGCCAGCAGCCAAGACGAGACAGATTCCTACAATGAGCAGTTCTTC. It yields the protein CASSQDETDSYNEQFF.

V is TRBV4-3 and J is TRBJ2-3; 8 bases agree with TRBD2. The CDR3 consists of 16 residues. V lost 0 bases to trimming and J lost 4 bases; unmatched junction nucleotides: 6. Germline CDR1 LGHNA, CDR2 YSLEER. The CDR3 sequence is CASSQESGGPPDTQYF. CDR3 coding DNA: TGCGCCAGCAGCCAAGAGTCGGGAGGGCCGCCAGATACGCAGTATTTT.

This clonotype was counted between two and nine times. The chain joins TRBV4-3 to TRBJ2-3; 8 nucleotides agree with TRBD2. The CDR3 spans 17 residues. Germline CDR1 reads LGHNA; CDR2 reads YSLEER. Losses at the gene ends were 0 bases for V and 0 bases for J; bases not matched to a gene: 5. The CDR3 DNA sequence: TGCGCCAGCAGCCAAGATCTCGGGGGGGGTAGCACAGATACGCAGTATTTT. It is translated as CASSQDLGGGSTDTQYF.

There are many counts of this clonotype. This chain joins TRBV7-9 and TRBJ2-5, with unresolved D. CDR3 length: 15 residues. Trimming took 1 base from V and 5 from J, leaving 14 bases between them. Germline V lookup: CDR1 SEHNR, CDR2 FQNEAQ (reference sequence). CDR3 sequence (DNA): TGTGCCAGCAGCTTAGTCGGAGCTCCGGAGGAGACCCAGTACTTC. This sequence encodes CASSLVGAPEETQYF.

The chain is built from TRBV13 and TRBJ2-7; unclear D gene. The CDR3 spans 14 residues. Trimming stripped 5 bases from V and 3 bases from J, with 14 bases between. The germline V gene has CDR1 PRHDT and CDR2 FYEKMQ (reference sequence). The CDR3 DNA reads TGTGCCAGCAGCCCGGACGGACGGTTCTACGAGCAGTACTTC. This encodes CASSPDGRFYEQYF.